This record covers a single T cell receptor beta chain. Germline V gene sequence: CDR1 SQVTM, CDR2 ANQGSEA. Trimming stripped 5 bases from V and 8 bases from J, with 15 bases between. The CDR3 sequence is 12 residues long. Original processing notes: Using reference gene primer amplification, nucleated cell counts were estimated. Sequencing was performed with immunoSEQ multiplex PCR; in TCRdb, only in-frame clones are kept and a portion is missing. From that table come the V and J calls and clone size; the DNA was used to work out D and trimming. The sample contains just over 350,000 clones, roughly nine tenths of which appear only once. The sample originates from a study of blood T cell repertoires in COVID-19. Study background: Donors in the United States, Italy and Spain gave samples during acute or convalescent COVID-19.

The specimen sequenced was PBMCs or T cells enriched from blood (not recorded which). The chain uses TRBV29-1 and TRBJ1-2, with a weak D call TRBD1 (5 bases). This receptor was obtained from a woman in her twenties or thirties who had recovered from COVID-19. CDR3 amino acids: CSVIGQQGGYTF. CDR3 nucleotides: TGCAGCGTTATTGGTCAGCAGGGAGGCTACACCTTC.